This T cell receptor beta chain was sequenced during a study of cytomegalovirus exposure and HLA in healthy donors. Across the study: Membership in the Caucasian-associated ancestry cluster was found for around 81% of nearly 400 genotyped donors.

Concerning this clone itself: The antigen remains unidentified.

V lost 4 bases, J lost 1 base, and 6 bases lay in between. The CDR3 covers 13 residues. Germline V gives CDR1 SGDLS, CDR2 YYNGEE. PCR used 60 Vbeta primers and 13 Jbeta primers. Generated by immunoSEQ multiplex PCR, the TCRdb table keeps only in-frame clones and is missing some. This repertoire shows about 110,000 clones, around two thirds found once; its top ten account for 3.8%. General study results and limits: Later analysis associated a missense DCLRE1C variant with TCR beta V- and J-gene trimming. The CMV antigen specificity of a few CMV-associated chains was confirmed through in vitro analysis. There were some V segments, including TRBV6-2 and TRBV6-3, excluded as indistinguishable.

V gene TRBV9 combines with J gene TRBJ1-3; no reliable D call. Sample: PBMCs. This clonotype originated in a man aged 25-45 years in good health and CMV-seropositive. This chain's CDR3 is CASSPLSGNTIYF. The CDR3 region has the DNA TGTGCCAGCAGCCCTCTATCTGGAAACACCATATATTTT.